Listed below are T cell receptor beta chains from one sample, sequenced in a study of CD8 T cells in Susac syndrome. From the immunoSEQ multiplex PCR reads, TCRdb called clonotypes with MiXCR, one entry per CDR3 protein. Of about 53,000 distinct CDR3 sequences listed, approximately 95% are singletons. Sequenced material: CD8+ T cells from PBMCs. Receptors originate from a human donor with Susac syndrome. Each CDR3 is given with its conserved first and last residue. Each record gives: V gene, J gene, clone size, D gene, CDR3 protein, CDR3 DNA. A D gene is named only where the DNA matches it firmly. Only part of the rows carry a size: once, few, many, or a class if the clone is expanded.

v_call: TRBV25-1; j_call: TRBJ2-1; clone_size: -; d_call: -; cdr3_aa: CASSELGGANEQFF; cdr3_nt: TGTGCCAGCAGTGAATTAGGGGGGGCCAATGAGCAGTTCTTC
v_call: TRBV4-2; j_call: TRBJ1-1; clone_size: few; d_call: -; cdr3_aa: CASSQDGAEAFF; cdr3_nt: TGTGCCAGCAGCCAAGATGGAGCTGAAGCTTTCTTT
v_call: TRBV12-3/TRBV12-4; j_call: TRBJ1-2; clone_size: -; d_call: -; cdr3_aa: CASSSGGVNYGYTF; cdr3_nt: TGTGCCAGCAGCTCGGGGGGGGTTAACTATGGCTACACCTTC
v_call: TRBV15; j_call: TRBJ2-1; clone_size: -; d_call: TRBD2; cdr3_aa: CAAGGPSYNEQFF; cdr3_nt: TGTGCCGCGGGGGGACCTTCCTACAATGAGCAGTTCTTC
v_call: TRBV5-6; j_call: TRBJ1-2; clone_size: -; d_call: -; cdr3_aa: CASSLALQQYGYTF; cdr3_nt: TGTGCCAGCAGCTTGGCCCTTCAACAGTACGGCTACACCTTC
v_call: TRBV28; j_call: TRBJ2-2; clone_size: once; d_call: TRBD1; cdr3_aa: CASSWTGVTGELFF; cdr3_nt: TGTGCCAGCAGTTGGACAGGGGTAACCGGGGAGCTGTTTTTT
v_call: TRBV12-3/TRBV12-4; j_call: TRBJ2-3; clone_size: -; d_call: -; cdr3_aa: CASSFYFTDTQYF; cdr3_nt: TGTGCCAGCAGTTTCTATTTCACAGATACGCAGTATTTT
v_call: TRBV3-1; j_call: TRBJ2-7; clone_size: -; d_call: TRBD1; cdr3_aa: CASSQLGTGGFSYEQYF; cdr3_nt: TGTGCCAGCAGCCAATTAGGGACAGGGGGCTTCTCCTACGAGCAGTACTTC
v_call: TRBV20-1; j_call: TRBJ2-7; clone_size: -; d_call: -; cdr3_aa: CSARIRAYEQYF; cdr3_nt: TGCAGTGCTAGAATCAGAGCCTACGAGCAGTACTTC
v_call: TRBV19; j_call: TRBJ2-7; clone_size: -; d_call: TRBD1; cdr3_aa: CASSKDRGEQYF; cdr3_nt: TGTGCCAGTAGTAAGGACAGGGGCGAGCAGTACTTC
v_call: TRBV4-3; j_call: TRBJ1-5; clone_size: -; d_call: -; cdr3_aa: CASSQDMGGGQPQHF; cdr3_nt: TGCGCCAGCAGCCAAGATATGGGGGGCGGTCAGCCCCAGCATTTT
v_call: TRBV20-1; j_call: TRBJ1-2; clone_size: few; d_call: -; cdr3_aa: CSARDRGSNYGYTF; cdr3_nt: TGCAGTGCTAGGGATAGGGGGTCGAACTATGGCTACACCTTC
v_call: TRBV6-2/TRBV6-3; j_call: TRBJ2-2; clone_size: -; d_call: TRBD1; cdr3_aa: CASSFIGQGADTGELFF; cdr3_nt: TGTGCCAGCAGTTTCATCGGACAGGGGGCAGACACCGGGGAGCTGTTTTTT
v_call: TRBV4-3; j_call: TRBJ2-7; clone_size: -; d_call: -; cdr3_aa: CASSQDRVYEQYF; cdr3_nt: TGCGCCAGCAGCCAAGATCGGGTCTACGAGCAGTACTTC
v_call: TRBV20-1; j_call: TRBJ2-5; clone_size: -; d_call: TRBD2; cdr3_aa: CSANTGGETQYF; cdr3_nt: TGCAGTGCAAACACGGGGGGAGAGACCCAGTACTTC
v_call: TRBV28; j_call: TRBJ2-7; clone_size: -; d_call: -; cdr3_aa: CASSLPGDSYEQYF; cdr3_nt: TGTGCCAGCAGTTTACCGGGAGATTCCTACGAGCAGTACTTC
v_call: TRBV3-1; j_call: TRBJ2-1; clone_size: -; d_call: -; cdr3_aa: CASSHGGTNEQFF; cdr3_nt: TGTGCCAGCAGCCATGGGGGGACCAATGAGCAGTTCTTC
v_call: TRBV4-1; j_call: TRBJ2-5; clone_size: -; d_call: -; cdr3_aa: CASSQGSNQETQYF; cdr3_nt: TGCGCCAGCAGCCAAGGAAGTAACCAAGAGACCCAGTACTTC
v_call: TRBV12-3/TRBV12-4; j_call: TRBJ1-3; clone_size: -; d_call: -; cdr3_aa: CASTASGNTIYF; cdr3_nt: TGTGCCAGCACAGCCTCTGGAAACACCATATATTTT
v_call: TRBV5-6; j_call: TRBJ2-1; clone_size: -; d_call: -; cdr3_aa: CASSKTVNEQFF; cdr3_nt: TGTGCCAGCAGCAAAACGGTCAATGAGCAGTTCTTC
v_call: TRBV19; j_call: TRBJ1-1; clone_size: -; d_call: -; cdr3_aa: CASNPQDLTEAFF; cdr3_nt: TGTGCCAGTAACCCCCAGGACTTAACTGAAGCTTTCTTT
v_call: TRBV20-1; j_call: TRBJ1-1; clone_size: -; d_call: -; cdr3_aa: CSASVSGVNTEAFF; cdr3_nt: TGCAGTGCTAGTGTATCAGGGGTGAACACTGAAGCTTTCTTT
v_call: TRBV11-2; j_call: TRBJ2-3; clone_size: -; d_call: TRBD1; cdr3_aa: CASSLGIDRVLSEDTQYF; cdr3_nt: TGTGCCAGCAGCTTAGGAATCGACAGGGTCCTTTCCGAAGATACGCAGTATTTT
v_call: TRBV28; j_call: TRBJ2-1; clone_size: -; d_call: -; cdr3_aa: CASSNFGQSLGEQFF; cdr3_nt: TGTGCCAGCAGTAACTTTGGACAGAGCCTTGGTGAGCAGTTCTTC
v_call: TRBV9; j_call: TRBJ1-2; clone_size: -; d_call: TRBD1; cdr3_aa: CASSADRDGYTF; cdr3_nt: TGTGCCAGCAGCGCAGACAGGGACGGCTACACCTTC
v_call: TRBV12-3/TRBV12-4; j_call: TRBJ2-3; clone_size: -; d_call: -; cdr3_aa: CASSGRNGDTQYF; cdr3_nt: TGTGCCAGCAGTGGCCGCAATGGAGATACGCAGTATTTT
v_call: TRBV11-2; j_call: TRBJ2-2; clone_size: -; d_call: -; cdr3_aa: CASSYLTGELFF; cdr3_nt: TGTGCCAGCAGCTACCTCACCGGGGAGCTGTTTTTT
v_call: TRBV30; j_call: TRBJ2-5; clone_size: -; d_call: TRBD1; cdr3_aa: CAWDAGTGMGWETQYF; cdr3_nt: TGTGCCTGGGATGCCGGGACAGGGATGGGTTGGGAGACCCAGTACTTC
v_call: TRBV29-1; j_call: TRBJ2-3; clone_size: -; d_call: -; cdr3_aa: CSVEDLLLGPTDTQYF; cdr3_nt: TGCAGCGTTGAAGATCTTCTGCTGGGGCCGACAGATACGCAGTATTTT
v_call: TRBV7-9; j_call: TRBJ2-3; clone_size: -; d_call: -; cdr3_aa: CASSWLREVSTDTQYF; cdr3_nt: TGTGCCAGCAGCTGGCTCAGGGAAGTGAGCACAGATACGCAGTATTTT
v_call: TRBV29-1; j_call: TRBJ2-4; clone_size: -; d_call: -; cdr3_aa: CSVDLEGGYRYF; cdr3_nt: TGCAGCGTTGATTTAGAAGGCGGCTATAGGTACTTC
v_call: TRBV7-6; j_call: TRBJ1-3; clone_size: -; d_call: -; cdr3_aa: CASSLENTIYF; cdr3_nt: TGTGCCAGCAGCTTAGAAAACACCATATATTTT
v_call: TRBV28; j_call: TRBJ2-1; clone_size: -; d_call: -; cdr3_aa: CASSPLRETYNEQFF; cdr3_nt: TGTGCCAGCAGCCCTCTCAGGGAGACCTACAATGAGCAGTTCTTC
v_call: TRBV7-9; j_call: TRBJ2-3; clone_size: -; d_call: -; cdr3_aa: CASSLFDTQYF; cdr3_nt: TGTGCCAGCAGCTTATTTGATACGCAGTATTTT
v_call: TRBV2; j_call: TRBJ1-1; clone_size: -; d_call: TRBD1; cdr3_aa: CASSKGGPNTEAFF; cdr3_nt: TGTGCCAGCAGCAAAGGGGGCCCGAACACTGAAGCTTTCTTT
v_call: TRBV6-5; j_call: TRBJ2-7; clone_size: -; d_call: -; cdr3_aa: CASSYQGSYEQYF; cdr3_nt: TGTGCCAGCAGTTACCAGGGATCCTACGAGCAGTACTTC
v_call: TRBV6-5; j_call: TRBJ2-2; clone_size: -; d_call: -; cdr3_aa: CASSYSYYRELFF; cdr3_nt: TGTGCCAGCAGTTACTCTTATTACAGGGAGCTGTTTTTT
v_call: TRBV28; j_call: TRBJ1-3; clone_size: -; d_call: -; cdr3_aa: CASSFVTAGNTIYF; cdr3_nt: TGTGCCAGCAGTTTTGTGACAGCTGGAAACACCATATATTTT
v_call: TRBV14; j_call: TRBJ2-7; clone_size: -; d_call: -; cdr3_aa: CASSQGGDSPYEQYF; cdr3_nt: TGTGCCAGCAGCCAAGGGGGCGACAGTCCCTACGAGCAGTACTTC
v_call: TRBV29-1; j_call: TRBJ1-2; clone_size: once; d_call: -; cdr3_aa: CSVVGGVYGYTF; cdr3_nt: TGCAGCGTTGTAGGCGGTGTCTATGGCTACACCTTC
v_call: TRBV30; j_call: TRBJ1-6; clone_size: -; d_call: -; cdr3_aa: CAWSVGSSRYNSPLHF; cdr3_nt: TGTGCCTGGAGCGTGGGGTCCTCTCGTTATAATTCACCCCTCCACTTT
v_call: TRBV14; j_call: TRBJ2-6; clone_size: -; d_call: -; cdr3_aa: CASSQYVSGANVLTF; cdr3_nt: TGTGCCAGCAGCCAATACGTCTCTGGGGCCAACGTCCTGACTTTC
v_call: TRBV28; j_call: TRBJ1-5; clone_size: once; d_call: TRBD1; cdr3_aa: CASSSTGEGQPQHF; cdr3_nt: TGTGCCAGCAGCTCCACAGGGGAGGGTCAGCCCCAGCATTTT
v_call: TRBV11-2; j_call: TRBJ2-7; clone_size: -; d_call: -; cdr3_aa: CASSSSGTQARGEQYF; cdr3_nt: TGTGCCAGCAGCTCCTCCGGGACCCAAGCTCGGGGCGAGCAGTACTTC
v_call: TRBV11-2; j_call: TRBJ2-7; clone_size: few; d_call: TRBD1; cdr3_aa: CASRTGGYEQYF; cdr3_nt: TGTGCCAGCAGGACAGGGGGCTACGAGCAGTACTTC
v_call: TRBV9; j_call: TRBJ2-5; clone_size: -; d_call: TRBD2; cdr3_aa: CASTKAGALQETQYF; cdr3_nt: TGTGCCAGCACGAAAGCGGGGGCCCTCCAAGAGACCCAGTACTTC
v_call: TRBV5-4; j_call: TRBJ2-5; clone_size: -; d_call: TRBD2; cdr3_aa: CASSVRGGQETQYF; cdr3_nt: TGTGCCAGCTCCGTCCGCGGGGGGCAAGAGACCCAGTACTTC
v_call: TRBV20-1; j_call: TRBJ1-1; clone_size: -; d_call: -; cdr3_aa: CSARDSEGENTEAFF; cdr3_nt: TGCAGTGCTAGAGATTCGGAGGGTGAGAACACTGAAGCTTTCTTT
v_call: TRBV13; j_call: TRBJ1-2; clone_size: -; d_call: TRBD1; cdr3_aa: CASTPGQGDYGYTF; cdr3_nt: TGTGCCAGCACCCCCGGACAGGGCGACTATGGCTACACCTTC
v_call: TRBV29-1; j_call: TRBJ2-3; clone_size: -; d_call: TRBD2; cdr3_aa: CSVEWGGGGDTQYF; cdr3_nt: TGCAGCGTTGAATGGGGCGGGGGGGGAGATACGCAGTATTTT
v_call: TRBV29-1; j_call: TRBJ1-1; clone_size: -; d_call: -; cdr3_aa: CSVSVQGFFMNTEAFF; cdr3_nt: TGCAGCGTTAGTGTACAGGGCTTTTTCATGAACACTGAAGCTTTCTTT
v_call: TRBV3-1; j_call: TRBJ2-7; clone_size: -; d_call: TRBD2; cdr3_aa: CASSQDWGLAGSYEQYF; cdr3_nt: TGTGCCAGCAGCCAAGATTGGGGGCTAGCGGGGTCCTACGAGCAGTACTTC
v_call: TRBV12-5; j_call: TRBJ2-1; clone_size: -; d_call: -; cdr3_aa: CASGLAIQGGFGNEQFF; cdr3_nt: TGTGCTAGTGGTTTGGCCATCCAGGGAGGATTTGGCAATGAGCAGTTCTTC
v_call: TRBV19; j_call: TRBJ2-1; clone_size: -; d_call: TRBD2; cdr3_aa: CASSGYPGAGVYNEQFF; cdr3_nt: TGTGCCAGTAGTGGATACCCCGGGGCGGGGGTATACAATGAGCAGTTCTTC
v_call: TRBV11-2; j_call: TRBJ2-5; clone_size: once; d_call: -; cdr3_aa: CASRPRPGPQETQYF; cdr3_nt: TGTGCCAGCAGACCAAGACCGGGACCACAAGAGACCCAGTACTTC